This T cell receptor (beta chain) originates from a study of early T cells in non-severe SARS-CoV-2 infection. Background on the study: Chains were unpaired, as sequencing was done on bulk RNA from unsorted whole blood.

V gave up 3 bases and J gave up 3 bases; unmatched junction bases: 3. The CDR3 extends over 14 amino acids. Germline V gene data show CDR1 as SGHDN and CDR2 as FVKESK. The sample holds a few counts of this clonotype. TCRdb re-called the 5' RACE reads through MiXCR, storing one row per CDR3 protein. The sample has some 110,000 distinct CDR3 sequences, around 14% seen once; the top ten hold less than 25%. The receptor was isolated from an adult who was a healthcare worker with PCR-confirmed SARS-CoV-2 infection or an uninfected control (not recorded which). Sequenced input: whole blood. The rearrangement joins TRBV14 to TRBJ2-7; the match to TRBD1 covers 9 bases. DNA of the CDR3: TGTGCCAGCAGCCATTGGGACAGGGACTACGAGCAGTACTTC. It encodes CASSHWDRDYEQYF.